Below, 4 T cell receptor beta chains from the same sample are listed, as sequenced in a study of blood T cell repertoires in COVID-19. Generated by immunoSEQ multiplex PCR, the TCRdb table keeps only in-frame clones and is missing some. The table records approximately 190,000 clones, roughly 79% of them present only once. Source material: peripheral blood. The receptors shown here come from a human donor with acute or convalescent COVID-19. The donor label of this sample is uncertain.

Turning to this clone: The same CDR3 arises from other DNA sequences in this sample as well. This rearrangement joins TRBV9 to TRBJ2-3, with TRBD2 matching over 8 bases. CDR1 and CDR2 from the germline V gene are SGDLS and YYNGEE. The length of the CDR3 is 15 residues. After removal of 7 bases from V and 0 bases from J, the junction contained 7 bases not matched to a gene. The CDR3 sequence: CASSVAGTSTDTQYF. In nucleotides, the CDR3 is TGTGCCAGCTCAGTAGCGGGAACTAGCACAGATACGCAGTATTTT.

Only one count was recorded for this clone. V and J are TRBV9 and TRBJ2-3; 9 nucleotides match TRBD2. CDR1 SGDLS and CDR2 YYNGEE come from the germline V gene. The V and J ends lost 0 bases and 3 bases, in that order; junction bases with no gene match: 8. CDR3 length: 17 residues. As DNA, the CDR3 is TGTGCCAGCAGCGTAGGCGGGCTAGCGGGAATAACAGATACGCAGTATTTT. Translation gives CASSVGGLAGITDTQYF.

The chain carries TRBV3-1 (or the pseudogene TRBV3-2) and TRBJ2-7; TRBD1 is a possible D gene (6 bases). Per germline, CDR1 LGHDT and CDR2 YNNKEL (reference sequence). V lost 3 bases and J 3 bases, leaving 9 bases between the germline ends. CDR3 length equals 13 residues. The CDR3 DNA reads TGTGCCAGCAGCCAGGGCAGGGGCTACGAGCAGTACTTC. This encodes CASSQGRGYEQYF.

J is TRBJ1-4 and V is TRBV15; D not certain. V gave up 5 bases and J gave up 8 bases, with 21 bases separating them. The CDR3 runs to 16 residues. Germline lookup yields CDR1 LNHNV and CDR2 YYDKDF (reference sequence). Here the CDR3 DNA reads TGTGCCACCAGCCCTGGAGCCCAGTTCAATGGCGAAAAACTGTTTTTT. Encoded protein: CATSPGAQFNGEKLFF.